The 22 T cell receptor beta chains below come from one sample, sequenced in a study of blood T cell repertoires in COVID-19. The assay was immunoSEQ multiplex PCR, and TCRdb's table has in-frame clones only and misses some. The sample includes under 250,000 clones, more than 75% of them seen just once. Source material: PBMCs or T cells enriched from blood (not recorded which). These receptors were collected from a man aged 30-40 years with acute COVID-19.

The chain joins TRBV9 to TRBJ2-2, with D maybe TRBD2 (6 bases). Germline V gene sequence: CDR1 SGDLS, CDR2 YYNGEE. The CDR3 covers 14 residues. Trimming took 6 bases from V and 7 from J, leaving 16 bases between them. In DNA form, the CDR3 reads TGTGCCAGCACTGCAGGAGGGGCCGTCGGGGAGCTGTTTTTT. Translation gives CASTAGGAVGELFF.

This clone was counted between two and nine times. This sample includes further DNA sequences coding for the same CDR3. This CDR3 reads CASSPGQGPGYTF. The CDR3 coding sequence is TGTGCCAGCAGTCCGGGACAGGGGCCGGGCTACACCTTC. The genes are TRBV6-5 and TRBJ1-2; TRBD1 matches 10 bases. Germline V gene data show CDR1 as MNHEY and CDR2 as SVGAGI. There are 13 residues in the CDR3. Trimming at V came to 5 bases and at J to 8 bases, leaving 5 bases not matched to a gene.

This clone was counted a single time. The genes are TRBV13 and TRBJ2-7; TRBD2 might be the D (5 bases). Germline V lookup: CDR1 PRHDT, CDR2 FYEKMQ (reference sequence). The CDR3 sequence is 16 residues long. The V gene lost 7 bases and the J gene lost 2 bases, with 21 bases spanning the gap. CDR3 amino acids: CASTPSGAGGPYEQYF. In nucleotides, the CDR3 is TGTGCCAGCACCCCCTCTGGTGCGGGCGGACCCTACGAGCAGTACTTC.

This clone was seen only once. The chain combines TRBV15 with TRBJ2-2; D might be TRBD2 (6 bases). Germline V gene data show CDR1 as LNHNV and CDR2 as YYDKDF (reference sequence). This CDR3 is 17 amino acids long. Trimming stripped 0 bases from V and 6 bases from J, with 17 bases between. Written as DNA, the CDR3 is TGTGCCACCAGCAGAGATGAGGGAGGAGGAAGCGCCGGGGAGCTGTTTTTT. Encoded protein: CATSRDEGGGSAGELFF.

The rearrangement links TRBV29-1 to TRBJ2-5; D not resolved. This CDR3 region has 13 residues. V lost 3 bases and J 4 bases, leaving 12 bases between the germline ends. Germline-derived CDR1 and CDR2 are SQVTM and ANQGSEA. The CDR3 coding sequence is TGCAGCGTTGATTCTACCTACGGAGAGACCCAGTACTTC. Its translation is CSVDSTYGETQYF.

The V and J genes are TRBV30 and TRBJ1-5, with D maybe TRBD1 (6 bases). The CDR3 sequence is 14 residues long. The V end lost 2 bases, the J end lost 6 bases, and 14 bases lay between the germline ends. The germline gives CDR1 GTSNPN, CDR2 SVGIG (reference sequence). The CDR3 nucleotides are TGTGCCTGGAGTCTGGGGGCGAGGGGTCAGCCCCAGCATTTT. Amino acids: CAWSLGARGQPQHF. The full variable domain, its missing parts supplied by reference TRBV30 and TRBJ1-5, is SQTIHQWPATLVQPVGSPLSLECTVEGTSNPNLYWYRQAAGRGLQLLFYSVGIGQISSEVPQNLSASRPQDRQFILSSKKLLLSDSGFYLCAWSLGARGQPQHFGDGTRLSIL.

The V gene is TRBV19, the J gene TRBJ2-7; 7 nucleotides match TRBD1. V was pared by 1 base and J by 3 bases, with 3 bases of the junction left unmatched. The CDR3 is 14 amino acids. Looked up from germline, CDR1 is LNHDA and CDR2 is SQIVND (reference sequence). The CDR3 nucleotides are TGTGCCAGTAGTATAGCAGGGGGAGACTACGAGCAGTACTTC. It codes for CASSIAGGDYEQYF. Complete variable domain (other parts from reference TRBV19 and TRBJ2-7): DGGITQSPKYLFRKEGQNVTLSCEQNLNHDAMYWYRQDPGQGLRLIYYSQIVNDFQKGDIAEGYSVSREKKESFPLTVTSAQKNPTAFYLCASSIAGGDYEQYFGPGTRLTVT.

The rearrangement links TRBV11-2 to TRBJ2-5; 8 positions agree with TRBD1. Trimming cost V 4 bases and J 1 base; bases outside gene matches: 2. CDR3 length: 14 residues. Germline assignment: CDR1 SGHAT and CDR2 FQNNGV. The CDR3: CASSSTGGQETQYF. CDR3 nucleotides: TGTGCCAGCAGCTCAACAGGGGGCCAAGAGACCCAGTACTTC. The variable domain in full, completed from reference TRBV11-2 and TRBJ2-5, reads EAGVAQSPRYKIIEKRQSVAFWCNPISGHATLYWYQQILGQGPKLLIQFQNNGVVDDSQLPKDRFSAERLKGVDSTLKIQPAKLEDSAVYLCASSSTGGQETQYFGPGTRLLVL.

V usage is TRBV3-1 (or the pseudogene TRBV3-2) and J usage is TRBJ2-1, with a weak D call TRBD2 (5 bases). CDR1 is LGHDT, CDR2 YNNKEL, per germline (reference sequence). V gave up 4 bases and J gave up 9 bases, with 19 bases separating them. The CDR3 contains 15 residues. The CDR3: CASSPVERRFAEQFF. CDR3 coding DNA: TGTGCCAGCAGCCCGGTGGAGCGGAGGTTTGCTGAGCAGTTCTTC.

The chain combines TRBV5-1 with TRBJ1-1; no clear D gene. The CDR3 runs to 14 residues. Germline CDR1 is SGHRS and CDR2 is YFSETQ. V gave up 3 bases and J gave up 6 bases, with 15 bases separating them. This CDR3 reads CASSSGESSSEAFF. The CDR3 DNA sequence: TGCGCCAGCAGCTCCGGGGAAAGTAGCTCTGAAGCTTTCTTT.

This clone was observed a single time. The V and J genes are TRBV2 and TRBJ2-5, with TRBD2 matching over 11 bases. V gave up 6 bases and J gave up 5 bases; unmatched junction bases: 8. Germline V CDR1 and CDR2: SNHLY, FYNNEI. There are 15 residues in the CDR3. CDR3 amino acids: CASRVLAGGGETQYF. The CDR3 DNA is TGTGCCAGCAGGGTTCTAGCGGGGGGCGGGGAGACCCAGTACTTC.

This sequence joins TRBV28 and TRBJ2-5; 8 nucleotides line up with TRBD1. CDR1 and CDR2 from the germline V gene are MDHEN and SYDVKM. The CDR3 length is 15 residues. V gave up 5 bases and J gave up 5 bases; unmatched junction bases: 10. The CDR3 here is CASSIRTGSSETQYF. In DNA form, the CDR3 reads TGTGCCAGCAGTATTCGGACAGGGAGCTCGGAGACCCAGTACTTC.

This chain connects TRBV6-5 to TRBJ2-7; 7 bases map to TRBD1. Germline loops: CDR1 MNHEY, CDR2 SVGAGI. With 6 bases clipped from V and 3 bases from J, the junction kept 5 bases outside the gene matches. The CDR3 spans 13 residues. The DNA for the CDR3 is TGTGCCAGCAGACAGGGACAGATCTACGAGCAGTACTTC. Its protein is CASRQGQIYEQYF.

The V call is TRBV28, the J call TRBJ1-2; D call uncertain. The germline CDR1 and CDR2 sequences are MDHEN and SYDVKM. Trimming left V 3 bases short and J 7 bases short, with 9 bases between. The CDR3 contains 12 residues. The DNA of the CDR3 is TGTGCCAGCAGTTTGGAGGGCTTTGGCTACACCTTC. This codes for CASSLEGFGYTF.

This clone was observed once. The chain carries TRBV20-1 and TRBJ1-4; D perhaps matches TRBD1 (6 bases). CDR3 size: 15 residues. Germline values: CDR1 DFQATT, CDR2 SNEGSKA (reference sequence). Trimming removed 3 bases at V and 4 bases at J, with 15 bases between. The CDR3 DNA is TGCAGTGCTAGTGCTATAAGGACAGATAATGAAAAACTGTTTTTT. Translated, it gives CSASAIRTDNEKLFF.

The chain recombines TRBV4-1 with TRBJ1-6; D is uncertain. Trimming took 1 base from V and 10 from J, leaving 14 bases between them. The germline gives CDR1 MGHRA, CDR2 YSYEKL. The CDR3 consists of 15 residues. The CDR3 sequence: CASSQGTLAVSPLHF. CDR3 nucleotide sequence: TGCGCCAGCAGCCAAGGCACGCTCGCGGTCTCACCCCTCCACTTT.

The V call is TRBV4-1, the J call TRBJ2-7, with D tentatively TRBD1 (6 bases). V lost 4 bases and J 6 bases, leaving 13 bases between the germline ends. The CDR3 runs to 13 residues. CDR1 MGHRA and CDR2 YSYEKL come from the germline V gene. The CDR3 DNA sequence: TGCGCCAGCAGCCTAGAAACAGGGTCCGAGCAGTACTTC. This sequence encodes CASSLETGSEQYF.

The V gene is TRBV19, the J gene TRBJ1-5, with TRBD1 identical over 9 bases. Per germline, CDR1 LNHDA and CDR2 SQIVND (reference sequence). The CDR3 length is 15 residues. J gave up 2 bases and V 7 bases, and 6 bases lay outside the gene matches. The CDR3 loop reads CASTADRGGNQPQHF. CDR3 sequence (DNA): TGTGCCAGTACTGCGGACAGGGGTGGCAATCAGCCCCAGCATTTT.

The CDR3 region has the DNA TGTGCCGGATCCCGACAGAGGAACACTGAAGCTTTCTTT. Translating gives CAGSRQRNTEAFF. The V and J genes are TRBV30 and TRBJ1-1; D is perhaps TRBD1 (5 bases). CDR3 size: 13 residues. Per the germline V gene, CDR1 is GTSNPN and CDR2 is SVGIG (reference sequence). Trimming removed 8 bases from V and 1 base from J, with 14 bases in between.

The rearrangement joins TRBV30 to TRBJ1-6, with 7 nucleotides matching TRBD1. V was pared by 2 bases and J by 7 bases, with 8 bases of the junction left unmatched. Germline CDR1 is GTSNPN and CDR2 is SVGIG (reference sequence). The CDR3 consists of 15 residues. The chain's CDR3 is CAWSTGQWGNSPLHF. For the CDR3, the DNA is TGTGCCTGGAGTACGGGACAGTGGGGGAATTCACCCCTCCACTTT.

This clone was seen a handful of times. V usage is TRBV28 and J usage is TRBJ2-1, with 10 positions matching TRBD1. J lost 7 bases, V lost 5 bases, and 5 bases had no gene match. The CDR3 runs 14 residues. Per the germline V gene, CDR1 is MDHEN and CDR2 is SYDVKM. CDR3 sequence: CASSTGTGVNEQFF. The CDR3 region has the DNA TGTGCCAGCAGTACCGGGACAGGGGTGAATGAGCAGTTCTTC. The variable domain in full, with the rest retrieved from reference TRBV28 and TRBJ2-1, is DVKVTQSSRYLVKRTGEKVFLECVQDMDHENMFWYRQDPGLGLRLIYFSYDVKMKEKGDIPEGYSVSREKKERFSLILESASTNQTSMYLCASSTGTGVNEQFFGPGTRLTVL.

V is TRBV5-4 and J is TRBJ1-1; D may be TRBD1 (5 bases). The CDR3 is 15 amino acids. Per the germline V gene, CDR1 is SGHNT and CDR2 is YYREEE (reference sequence). V was shortened by 2 bases and J by 2 bases, with 13 bases between the two germline ends. CDR3 sequence: CASSFPDRPNTEAFF. The CDR3 nucleotides read TGTGCCAGCAGCTTCCCTGACAGACCTAACACTGAAGCTTTCTTT.